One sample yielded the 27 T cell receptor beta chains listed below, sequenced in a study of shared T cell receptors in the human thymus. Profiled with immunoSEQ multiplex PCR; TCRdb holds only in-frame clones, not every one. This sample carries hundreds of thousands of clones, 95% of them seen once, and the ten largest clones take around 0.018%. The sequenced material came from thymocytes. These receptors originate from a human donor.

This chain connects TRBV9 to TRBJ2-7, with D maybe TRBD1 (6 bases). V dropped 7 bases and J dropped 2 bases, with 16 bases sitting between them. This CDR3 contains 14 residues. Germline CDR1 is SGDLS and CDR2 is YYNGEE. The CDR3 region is CASSITGTTYEQYF. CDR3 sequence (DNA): TGTGCCAGCTCAATAACCGGGACAACCTACGAGCAGTACTTC. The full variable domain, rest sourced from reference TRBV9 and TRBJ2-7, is DSGVTQTPKHLITATGQRVTLRCSPRSGDLSVYWYQQSLDQGLQFLIQYYNGEERAKGNILERFSAQQFPDLHSELNLSSLELGDSALYFCASSITGTTYEQYFGPGTRLTVT.

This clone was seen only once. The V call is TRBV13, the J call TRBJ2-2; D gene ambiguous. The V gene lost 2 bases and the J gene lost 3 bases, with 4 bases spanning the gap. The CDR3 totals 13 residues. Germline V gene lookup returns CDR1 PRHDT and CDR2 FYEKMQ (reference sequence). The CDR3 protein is CASSLNDTGELFF. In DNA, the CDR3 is TGTGCCAGCAGCTTAAATGACACCGGGGAGCTGTTTTTT.

The CDR3 DNA sequence: TGTGCCAGCAGTGAAATCTCGGGGGCCAGAAACTATGGCTACACCTTC. Protein product: CASSEISGARNYGYTF. The rearrangement uses TRBV25-1 and TRBJ1-2, with D tentatively TRBD1 (6 bases). Trimming cost V 2 bases and J 2 bases, with 15 bases left between them. Germline-derived CDR1 and CDR2 are MGHDK and SYGVNS. The CDR3 has 16 residues.

The CDR3 is CASSSGLPGETQYF. The CDR3 DNA is TGTGCCAGCAGCTCGGGACTCCCGGGAGAGACCCAGTACTTC. The chain joins TRBV5-6 to TRBJ2-5, with D possibly being TRBD2 (6 bases). This CDR3 is 14 amino acids long. Between the trimmed V and J ends, which lost 3 bases and 4 bases, there was a span of 13 bases. Germline CDR1 SGHDT, CDR2 YYEEEE.

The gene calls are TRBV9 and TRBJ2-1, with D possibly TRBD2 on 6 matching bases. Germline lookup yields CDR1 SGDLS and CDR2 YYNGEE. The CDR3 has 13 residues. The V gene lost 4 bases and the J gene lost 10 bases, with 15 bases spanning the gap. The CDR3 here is CASSSSLAGEQFF. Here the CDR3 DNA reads TGTGCCAGCAGCTCCTCTCTGGCGGGGGAGCAGTTCTTC.

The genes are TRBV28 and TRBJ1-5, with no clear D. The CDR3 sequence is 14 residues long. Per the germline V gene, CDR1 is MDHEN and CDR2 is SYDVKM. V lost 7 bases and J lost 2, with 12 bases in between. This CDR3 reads CASTIWRGNQPQHF. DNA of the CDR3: TGTGCCAGCACAATATGGAGGGGCAATCAGCCCCAGCATTTT.

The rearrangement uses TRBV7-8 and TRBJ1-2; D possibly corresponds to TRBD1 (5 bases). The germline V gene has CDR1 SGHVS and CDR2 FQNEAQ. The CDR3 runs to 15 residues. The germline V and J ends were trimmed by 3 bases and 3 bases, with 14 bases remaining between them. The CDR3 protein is CASSFRWGRDYGYTF. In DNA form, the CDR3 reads TGTGCCAGCAGCTTTCGATGGGGACGGGACTATGGCTACACCTTC.

DNA of the CDR3: TGTGCCAGCAGTCAACCAGGGACAGGCCGGGGAGTAGATCAGTTCTTC. It codes for CASSQPGTGRGVDQFF. The J gene is TRBJ2-1, the V gene TRBV2; 8 bases are a match to TRBD1. Germline V gives CDR1 SNHLY, CDR2 FYNNEI. The CDR3 sequence is 16 residues long. The ends lost 5 bases at V and 13 bases at J; junction bases unmatched: 19. The full variable domain, in which reference TRBV2 and TRBJ2-1 provide the parts outside the CDR3, is EPEVTQTPSHQVTQMGQEVILRCVPISNHLYFYWYRQILGQKVEFLVSFYNNEISEKSEIFDDQFSVERPDGSNFTLKIRSTKLEDSAMYFCASSQPGTGRGVDQFFGPGTRLTVL.

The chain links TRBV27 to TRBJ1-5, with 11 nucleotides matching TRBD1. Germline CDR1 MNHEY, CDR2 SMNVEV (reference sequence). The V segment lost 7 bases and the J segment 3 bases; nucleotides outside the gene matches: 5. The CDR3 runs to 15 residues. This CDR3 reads CASTGTGGNNQPQHF. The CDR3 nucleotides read TGTGCCAGCACCGGGACAGGGGGAAACAATCAGCCCCAGCATTTT.

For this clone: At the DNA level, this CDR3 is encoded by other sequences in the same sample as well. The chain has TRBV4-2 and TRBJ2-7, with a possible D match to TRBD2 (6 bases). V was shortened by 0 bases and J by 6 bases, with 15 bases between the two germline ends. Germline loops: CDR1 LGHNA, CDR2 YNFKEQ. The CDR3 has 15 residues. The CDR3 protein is CASSQDGSSVPEQYF. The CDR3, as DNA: TGTGCCAGCAGCCAAGATGGTTCTAGCGTCCCCGAGCAGTACTTC.

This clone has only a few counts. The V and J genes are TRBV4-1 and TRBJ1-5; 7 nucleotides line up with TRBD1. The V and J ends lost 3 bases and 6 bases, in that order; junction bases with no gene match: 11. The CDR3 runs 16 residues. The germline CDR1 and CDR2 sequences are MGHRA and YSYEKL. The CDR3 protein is CASSHDTDRALQPQHF. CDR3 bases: TGCGCCAGCAGCCATGACACCGACAGGGCCCTTCAGCCCCAGCATTTT.

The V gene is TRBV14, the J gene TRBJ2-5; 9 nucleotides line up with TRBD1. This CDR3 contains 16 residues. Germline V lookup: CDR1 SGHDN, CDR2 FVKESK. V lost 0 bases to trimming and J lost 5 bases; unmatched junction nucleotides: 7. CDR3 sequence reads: CASSQDTGGRLETQYF. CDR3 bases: TGTGCCAGCAGCCAAGATACAGGGGGCAGGTTGGAGACCCAGTACTTC. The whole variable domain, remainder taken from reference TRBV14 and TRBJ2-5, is EAGVTQFPSHSVIEKGQTVTLRCDPISGHDNLYWYRRVMGKEIKFLLHFVKESKQDESGMPNNRFLAERTGGTYSTLKVQPAELEDSGVYFCASSQDTGGRLETQYFGPGTRLLVL.

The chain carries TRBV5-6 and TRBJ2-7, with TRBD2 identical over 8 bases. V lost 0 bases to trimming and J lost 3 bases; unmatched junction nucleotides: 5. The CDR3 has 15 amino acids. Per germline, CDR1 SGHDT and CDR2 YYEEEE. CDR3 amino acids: CASSLASSGLYEQYF. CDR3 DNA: TGTGCCAGCAGCTTGGCCTCTAGCGGGCTCTACGAGCAGTACTTC.

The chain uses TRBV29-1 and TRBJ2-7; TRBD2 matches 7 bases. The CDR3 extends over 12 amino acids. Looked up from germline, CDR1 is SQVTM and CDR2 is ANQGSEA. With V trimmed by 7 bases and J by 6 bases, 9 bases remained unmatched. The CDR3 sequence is CSAGGSVSEQYF. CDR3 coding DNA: TGCAGCGCCGGGGGGTCGGTTTCCGAGCAGTACTTC.

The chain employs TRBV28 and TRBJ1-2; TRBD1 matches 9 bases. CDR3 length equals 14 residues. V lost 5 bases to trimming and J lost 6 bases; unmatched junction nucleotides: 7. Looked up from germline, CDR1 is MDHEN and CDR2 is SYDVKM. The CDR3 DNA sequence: TGTGCCAGCAGTACCACAGGGGGCTCGAATGGCTACACCTTC. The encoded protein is CASSTTGGSNGYTF.

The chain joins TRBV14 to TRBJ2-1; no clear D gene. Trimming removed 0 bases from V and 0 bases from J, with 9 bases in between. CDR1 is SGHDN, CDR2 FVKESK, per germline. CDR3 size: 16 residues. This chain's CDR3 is CASSQDAGSSYNEQFF. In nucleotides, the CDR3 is TGTGCCAGCAGCCAAGATGCCGGCAGCTCCTACAATGAGCAGTTCTTC. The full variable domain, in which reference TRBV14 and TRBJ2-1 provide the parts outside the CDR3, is EAGVTQFPSHSVIEKGQTVTLRCDPISGHDNLYWYRRVMGKEIKFLLHFVKESKQDESGMPNNRFLAERTGGTYSTLKVQPAELEDSGVYFCASSQDAGSSYNEQFFGPGTRLTVL.

CDR3 protein: CASNPGKGPKEKLFF. The CDR3 bases are TGTGCCAGCAACCCGGGGAAGGGCCCCAAGGAAAAACTGTTTTTT. The chain uses TRBV6-1 and TRBJ1-4; D gene ambiguous. Germline loops: CDR1 MNHNS, CDR2 SASEGT. V was pared by 7 bases and J by 8 bases, with 20 bases between. CDR3 length equals 15 residues.

The CDR3 DNA reads TGTGCCAGTAGTATCGGGGCAGGGGGCGCCACTTCTGGGGCCAACGTCCTGACTTTC. Amino acids: CASSIGAGGATSGANVLTF. The chain employs TRBV19 and TRBJ2-6, with 8 bases fitting TRBD1. CDR3 size: 19 residues. V trimming: 3 bases; J trimming: 1 base; junction bases outside the gene matches: 11. Germline V gives CDR1 LNHDA, CDR2 SQIVND (reference sequence). Together with reference TRBV19 and TRBJ2-6, the CDR3 gives the full variable domain: DGGITQSPKYLFRKEGQNVTLSCEQNLNHDAMYWYRQDPGQGLRLIYYSQIVNDFQKGDIAEGYSVSREKKESFPLTVTSAQKNPTAFYLCASSIGAGGATSGANVLTFGAGSRLTVL.

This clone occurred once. CDR3 bases: TGTGCCACCAGCCCTCGTGGTCGGCAGGGCAATCAGCCCCAGCATTTT. Its protein is CATSPRGRQGNQPQHF. The chain links TRBV15 to TRBJ1-5; D call uncertain. Germline CDR1 and CDR2: LNHNV and YYDKDF (reference sequence). Deletions cut 5 bases from V and 2 bases from J, with 16 bases between. This CDR3 is built from 16 residues.

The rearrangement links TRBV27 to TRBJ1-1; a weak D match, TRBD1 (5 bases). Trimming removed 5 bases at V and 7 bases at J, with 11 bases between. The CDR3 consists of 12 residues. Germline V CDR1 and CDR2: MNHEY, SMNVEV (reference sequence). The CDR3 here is CASSPWGGEAFF. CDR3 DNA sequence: TGTGCCAGCAGTCCCTGGGGCGGTGAAGCTTTCTTT.

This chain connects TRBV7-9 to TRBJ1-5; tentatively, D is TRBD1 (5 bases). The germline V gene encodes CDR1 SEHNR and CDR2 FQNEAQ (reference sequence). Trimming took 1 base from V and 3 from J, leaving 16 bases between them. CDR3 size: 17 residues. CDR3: CASSLEWSGQLNQPQHF. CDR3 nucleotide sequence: TGTGCCAGCAGCTTAGAATGGTCGGGGCAGCTCAATCAGCCCCAGCATTTT.

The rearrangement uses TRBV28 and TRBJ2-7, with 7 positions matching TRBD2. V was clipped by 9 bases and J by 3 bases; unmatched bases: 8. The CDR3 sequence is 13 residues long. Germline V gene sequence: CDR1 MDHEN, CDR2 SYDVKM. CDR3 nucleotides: TGTGCCAGTAATACTAGCGATTGCTACGAGCAGTACTTC. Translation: CASNTSDCYEQYF.

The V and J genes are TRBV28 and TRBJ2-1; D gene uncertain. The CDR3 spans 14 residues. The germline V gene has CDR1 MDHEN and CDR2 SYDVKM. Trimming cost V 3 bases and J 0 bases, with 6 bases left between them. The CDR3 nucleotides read TGTGCCAGCAGTTTGGTTAGCTCCTACAATGAGCAGTTCTTC. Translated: CASSLVSSYNEQFF.

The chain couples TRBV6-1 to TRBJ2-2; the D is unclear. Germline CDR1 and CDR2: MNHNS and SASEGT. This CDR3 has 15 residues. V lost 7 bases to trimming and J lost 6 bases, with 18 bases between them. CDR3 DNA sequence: TGTGCCAGCACCGAAATGGGGTCGTATCCCGGGGAGCTGTTTTTT. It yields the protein CASTEMGSYPGELFF.

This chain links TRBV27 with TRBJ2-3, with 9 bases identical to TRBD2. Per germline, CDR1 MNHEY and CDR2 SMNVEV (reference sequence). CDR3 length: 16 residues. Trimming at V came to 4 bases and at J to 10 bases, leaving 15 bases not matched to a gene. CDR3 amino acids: CASSSQREDPLGAQYF. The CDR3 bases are TGTGCCAGCAGTTCTCAGCGGGAGGACCCCTTGGGGGCGCAGTATTTT.

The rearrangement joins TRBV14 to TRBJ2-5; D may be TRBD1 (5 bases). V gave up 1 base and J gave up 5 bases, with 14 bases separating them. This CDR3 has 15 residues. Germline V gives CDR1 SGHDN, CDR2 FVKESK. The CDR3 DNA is TGTGCCAGCAGCCAAGCTTTAGAGGCAGGGGAGACCCAGTACTTC. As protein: CASSQALEAGETQYF.

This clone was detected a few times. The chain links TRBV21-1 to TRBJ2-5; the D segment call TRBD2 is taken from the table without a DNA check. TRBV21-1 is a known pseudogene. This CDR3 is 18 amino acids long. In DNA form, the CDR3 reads TGTGCCAGCAGCAAAGTTATATTGAGGGTATGGATCGGAGAGACCCAGTACTTC. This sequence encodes CASSKVILRVWIGETQYF.